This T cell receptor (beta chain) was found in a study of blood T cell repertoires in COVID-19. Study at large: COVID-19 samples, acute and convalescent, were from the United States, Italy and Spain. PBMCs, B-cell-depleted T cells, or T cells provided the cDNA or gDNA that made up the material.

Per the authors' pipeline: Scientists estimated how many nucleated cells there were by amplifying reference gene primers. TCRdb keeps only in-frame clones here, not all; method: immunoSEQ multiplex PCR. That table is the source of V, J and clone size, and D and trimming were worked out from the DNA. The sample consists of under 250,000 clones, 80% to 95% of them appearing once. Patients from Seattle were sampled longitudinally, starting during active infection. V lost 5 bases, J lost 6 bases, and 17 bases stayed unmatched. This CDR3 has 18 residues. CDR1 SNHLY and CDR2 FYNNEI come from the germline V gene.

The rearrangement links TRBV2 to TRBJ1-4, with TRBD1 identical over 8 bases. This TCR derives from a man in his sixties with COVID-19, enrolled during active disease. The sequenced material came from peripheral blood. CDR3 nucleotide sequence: TGTGCCAGCAGTACGATCGACAGGGGTGGAGGTGATCATGAAAAACTGTTTTTT. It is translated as CASSTIDRGGGDHEKLFF.